The 19 T cell receptor beta chains given below trace back to one sample, sequenced in a study of cytomegalovirus exposure and HLA in healthy donors. 60 Vbeta and 13 Jbeta primers were used in PCR. This table comes from immunoSEQ multiplex PCR, and its TCRdb copy is limited to in-frame clones, with some not included. The sample shows roughly 190,000 clones, about 9.4% of them seen only once. Source material: PBMCs. The origin of the receptors is a woman aged 25 to 39 in good health and CMV-seropositive.

With regard to this clone: The same CDR3 arises from other DNA sequences in this sample as well. V and J are TRBV5-1 and TRBJ2-3; TRBD2 might be the D (6 bases). CDR3 length: 14 residues. In germline, CDR1 is SGHRS, CDR2 YFSETQ. Between the trimmed V and J ends, which lost 4 bases and 0 bases, there was a span of 9 bases. The CDR3 region is CASSRGGSTDTQYF. The CDR3 bases are TGCGCCAGCAGCCGTGGGGGGAGCACAGATACGCAGTATTTT.

The J gene is TRBJ1-2, the V gene TRBV30, with a possible D match to TRBD1 (6 bases). The CDR3 is 12 amino acids. Trimming took off 4 bases at V and 0 bases at J, with 6 bases between the two ends. The germline V gene has CDR1 GTSNPN and CDR2 SVGIG (reference sequence). CDR3 DNA: TGTGCCTGGAAGGGGGCTAACTATGGCTACACCTTC. This translates into CAWKGANYGYTF.

This clone turned up a few times. This chain links TRBV11-2 with TRBJ1-1; 7 nucleotides align to TRBD1. The CDR3 contains 18 residues. Germline V gene sequence: CDR1 SGHAT, CDR2 FQNNGV. Trimming at V came to 0 bases and at J to 6 bases, leaving 16 bases not matched to a gene. CDR3 bases: TGTGCCAGCAGCTTAGATATTGTCGGGGCAGGGGGTTTCCCTGAAGCTTTCTTT. Translation: CASSLDIVGAGGFPEAFF.

This clone was picked up a small number of times. The chain combines TRBV6-5 with TRBJ2-6; 8 bases align to TRBD1. Germline-derived CDR1 and CDR2 are MNHEY and SVGAGI. There are 15 residues in the CDR3. V shed 4 bases and J 8 bases; nucleotides not matched to a gene: 7. The CDR3 coding sequence is TGTGCCAGCAGTTGGACAGGGAGAGAGACCAACGTCCTGACTTTC. It yields the protein CASSWTGRETNVLTF.

There are a few counts of this clone. The gene calls are TRBV29-1 and TRBJ2-1, with 7 bases matching TRBD1. Trimming at V came to 7 bases and at J to 9 bases, leaving 6 bases not matched to a gene. From germline, CDR1 is SQVTM and CDR2 ANQGSEA. The CDR3 spans 11 residues. This chain's CDR3 is CSAITGAEQFF. DNA for the CDR3: TGCAGCGCCATAACAGGGGCTGAGCAGTTCTTC.

This chain uses TRBV28 with TRBJ2-7; D gene ambiguous. V shed 1 base and J shed 2 bases, with 9 bases lying between them. Per the germline V gene, CDR1 is MDHEN and CDR2 is SYDVKM. CDR3 length equals 14 residues. CDR3 in DNA: TGTGCCAGCAGTTTATTGGAGAAGCCCTACGAGCAGTACTTC. This translates into CASSLLEKPYEQYF. Looking up the rest from reference TRBV28 and TRBJ2-7 gives the full variable domain: DVKVTQSSRYLVKRTGEKVFLECVQDMDHENMFWYRQDPGLGLRLIYFSYDVKMKEKGDIPEGYSVSREKKERFSLILESASTNQTSMYLCASSLLEKPYEQYFGPGTRLTVT.

This clone turned up a few times. The CDR3 region is CASSPGTANTEAFF. CDR3 coding DNA: TGCGCCAGCAGTCCCGGGACAGCGAACACTGAAGCTTTCTTT. This chain connects TRBV5-1 to TRBJ1-1; the match to TRBD1 covers 7 bases. The germline V gene encodes CDR1 SGHRS and CDR2 YFSETQ. V lost 5 bases, J lost 1 base, and 5 bases stayed unmatched. This CDR3 spans 14 amino acids.

The chain has TRBV14 and TRBJ1-2; TRBD1 is a possible D gene (6 bases). This CDR3 contains 13 residues. Germline V gene sequence: CDR1 SGHDN, CDR2 FVKESK. Trimming shortened V by 1 base and J by 6 bases, and 9 bases separated the two germline ends. The CDR3 spells CASSQVGGDGYTF. The CDR3 DNA is TGTGCCAGCAGCCAAGTAGGGGGGGATGGCTACACCTTC.

The rearrangement links TRBV6-1 to TRBJ2-7; 9 bases match TRBD1. The CDR3 loop spans 14 amino acids. Per germline, CDR1 MNHNS and CDR2 SASEGT. The junction had 3 bases not matched to a gene; V was cut back by 6 bases and J by 0 bases. The CDR3 spells CASRGQGSSYEQYF. The CDR3 region has the DNA TGTGCCAGCAGAGGACAGGGGAGCTCCTACGAGCAGTACTTC.

This clone occurred a few times. The chain joins TRBV2 to TRBJ1-2; D unclear. The germline CDR1 and CDR2 sequences are SNHLY and FYNNEI. Trimming cost V 6 bases and J 5 bases, with 13 bases left between them. The CDR3 sequence is 13 residues long. CDR3 amino acids: CASSEYTEYGYTF. CDR3 nucleotide sequence: TGTGCCAGCAGCGAATATACTGAATATGGCTACACCTTC.

The V and J genes are TRBV6-1 and TRBJ2-1; 8 bases line up with TRBD2. Germline V gene data show CDR1 as MNHNS and CDR2 as SASEGT. After removal of 6 bases from V and 9 bases from J, the junction contained 7 bases not matched to a gene. This CDR3 comprises 13 residues. In DNA form, the CDR3 reads TGTGCCAGCAGAATTTCGGGGGGGACTGAGCAGTTCTTC. It yields the protein CASRISGGTEQFF.

This chain links TRBV7-9 with TRBJ2-3; no clear D. CDR1 is SEHNR and CDR2 is FQNEAQ in the germline V gene (reference sequence). CDR3 size: 12 residues. V was pared by 4 bases and J by 6 bases, with 8 bases between. The CDR3 DNA sequence: TGTGCCAGCAGCTCAACTACGGATACGCAGTATTTT. Translated, it gives CASSSTTDTQYF.

There are a few counts of this clone. The V gene is TRBV5-1, the J gene TRBJ1-5, with 7 nucleotides matching TRBD1. The V segment lost 0 bases and the J segment 2 bases; nucleotides outside the gene matches: 5. CDR1 SGHRS and CDR2 YFSETQ come from the germline V gene. The CDR3 contains 16 residues. The CDR3 DNA is TGCGCCAGCAGCTTGGGGGATCAGGGGGGCAATCAGCCCCAGCATTTT. Protein sequence: CASSLGDQGGNQPQHF.

This clone was seen more than once but under ten times. The chain combines TRBV27 with TRBJ1-5, with 9 bases that match TRBD1. The germline V gene encodes CDR1 MNHEY and CDR2 SMNVEV (reference sequence). CDR3 length: 16 amino acids. V lost 2 bases to trimming and J lost 3 bases; unmatched junction nucleotides: 5. In DNA form, the CDR3 reads TGTGCCAGCAGTTTAACCACAGGGGGCGTCAATCAGCCCCAGCATTTT. As protein: CASSLTTGGVNQPQHF.

This clone was counted a few times. This chain links TRBV15 with TRBJ1-5; TRBD1 is a possible D gene (6 bases). The CDR3 is 15 residues long. The V gene lost 5 bases and the J gene lost 0 bases, with 11 bases spanning the gap. Germline lookup yields CDR1 LNHNV and CDR2 YYDKDF (reference sequence). CDR3 DNA: TGTGCCACCAGCCGCTACAGGGATAGCAATCAGCCCCAGCATTTT. Translating gives CATSRYRDSNQPQHF.

The V and J genes are TRBV7-6 and TRBJ2-1, with 8 nucleotides matching TRBD2. Germline-derived CDR1 and CDR2 are SGHVS and FNYEAQ. V lost 2 bases, J lost 7 bases, and 10 bases stayed unmatched. CDR3 length equals 16 residues. CDR3 sequence (DNA): TGTGCCAGCAGCTTACCCGCTAGCGGGCCTCGGAATGAGCAGTTCTTC. It specifies CASSLPASGPRNEQFF.

There are a few counts of this clone. The CDR3 nucleotides are TGCGCCAGCAGCCAAGATCACGGGGTCCGGATGGCTTTCTTT. Its protein is CASSQDHGVRMAFF. The genes are TRBV4-1 and TRBJ1-1, with D unclear. Germline V gene lookup returns CDR1 MGHRA and CDR2 YSYEKL. The CDR3 spans 14 residues. V was cut by 0 bases and J by 11 bases, with 16 bases left in between.

The gene calls are TRBV5-1 and TRBJ1-2; 9 nucleotides match TRBD1. The CDR3 sequence is 14 residues long. V lost 2 bases and J lost 3; bases outside the gene matches: 2. The germline V gene encodes CDR1 SGHRS and CDR2 YFSETQ. The CDR3 sequence: CASSLQGADYGYTF. CDR3 DNA sequence: TGCGCCAGCAGCTTACAGGGGGCAGACTATGGCTACACCTTC.

In this sample, this clone turned up a few times. The genes are TRBV7-2 and TRBJ1-1; D gene unclear. The CDR3 runs to 13 residues. With 2 bases removed from V and 1 base from J, the gap between germline ends came to 5 bases. Germline values: CDR1 SGHTA, CDR2 FQGNSA. In DNA form, the CDR3 reads TGTGCCAGCAGCTTATTCCAGAACACTGAAGCTTTCTTT. It encodes CASSLFQNTEAFF.